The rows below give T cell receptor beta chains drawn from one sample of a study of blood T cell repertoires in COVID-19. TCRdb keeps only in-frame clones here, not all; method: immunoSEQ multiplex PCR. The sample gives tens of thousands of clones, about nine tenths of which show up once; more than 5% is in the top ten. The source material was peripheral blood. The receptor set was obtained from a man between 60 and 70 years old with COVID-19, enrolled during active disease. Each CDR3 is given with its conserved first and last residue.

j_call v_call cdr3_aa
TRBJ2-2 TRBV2 CASSFLGRDDTGELFF
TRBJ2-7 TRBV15 CATSRDTREGLGQYF
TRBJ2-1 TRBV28 CASSPTGLAGGFDNEQFF
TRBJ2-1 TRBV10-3 CAISESPGLAAYEQFF
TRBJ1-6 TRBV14 CASSQEHRVYSPLHF
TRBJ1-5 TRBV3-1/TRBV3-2 CASSQASGNQPQHF
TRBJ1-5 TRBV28 CASTLGGVYSNQPQHF
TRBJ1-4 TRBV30 CAWSTGQLNEKLFF
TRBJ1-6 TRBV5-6 CASSQTGNSPLHF
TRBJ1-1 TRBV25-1 CASSAGEWDFF
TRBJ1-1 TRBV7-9 CASSRGQGRGEAFF
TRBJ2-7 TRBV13 CASSPSPQGRAYEQYF
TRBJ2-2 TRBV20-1 CSASGGLAGGPRGELFF
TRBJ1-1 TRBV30 CALNRGQGTEAFF
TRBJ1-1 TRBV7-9 CANADGAEAFF
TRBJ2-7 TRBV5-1 CASSLDRATHEQYF
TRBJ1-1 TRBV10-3 CAISDSSMNTEAFF
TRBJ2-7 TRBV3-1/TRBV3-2 CASSQVGEQYF
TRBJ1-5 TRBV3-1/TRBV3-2 CASSHPDSPKWPQHF
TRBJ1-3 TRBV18 CASSPVGETGNTIYF
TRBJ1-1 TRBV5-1 CASSLSDSLNTEAFF
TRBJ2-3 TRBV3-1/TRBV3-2 CASSQVSGNTDTQYF
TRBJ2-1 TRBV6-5 CASARGQPSEEFF
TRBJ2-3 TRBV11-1 CASTPLAESTDTQYF
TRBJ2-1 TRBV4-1 CASSQESREFPYNEQFF
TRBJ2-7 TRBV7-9 CASSGQIYEQYF
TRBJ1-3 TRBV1 CTISFAGQGQYEGSGNTIYF
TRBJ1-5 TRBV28 CASSLYDRAVHF
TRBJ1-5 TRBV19 CASSPLAGEGPQHF
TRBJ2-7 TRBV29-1 CSVTLESYEQYF
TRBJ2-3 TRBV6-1 CASSERTGAADTQYF
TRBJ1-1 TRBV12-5 CASGFQTGPGAVNTEAFF
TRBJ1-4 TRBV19 CASSRTPQGSEKLFF
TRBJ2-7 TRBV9 CASSVGLFGTSGRDSYEQYF
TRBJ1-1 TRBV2 CASIMNTEAFF
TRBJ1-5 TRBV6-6 CASSGQPYSNQPQHF
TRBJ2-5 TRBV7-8 CASSPGSQETQYF